The 25 T cell receptor beta chains below all came from one sample that was sequenced in a study of T cell changes during pregnancy in multiple sclerosis. Produced via immunoSEQ multiplex PCR; TCRdb's table is partial and in-frame only. The table has over 35,000 clones, around 93% seen once. Specimen: CD8+ T cells from peripheral blood mononuclear cells, collected in the third trimester of pregnancy. These receptors all come from a female donor with multiple sclerosis, enrolled in a pregnancy study.

The sample holds a few counts of this clone. The chain couples TRBV15 to TRBJ1-1, with 7 bases fitting TRBD1. This CDR3 comprises 14 residues. J lost 4 bases, V lost 4 bases, and 6 bases had no gene match. The germline gives CDR1 LNHNV, CDR2 YYDKDF (reference sequence). CDR3 sequence (DNA): TGTGCCACCAGCATCCGGGACAGAAGCACTGAAGCTTTCTTT. Its protein product is CATSIRDRSTEAFF.

The rearrangement uses TRBV7-9 and TRBJ1-1, with TRBD1 as a possible D gene (6 bases). This CDR3 contains 14 residues. Germline V gene lookup returns CDR1 SEHNR and CDR2 FQNEAQ (reference sequence). Trimming left V 5 bases short and J 7 bases short, with 17 bases between. CDR3 protein: CASSADIGGGEAFF. Here the CDR3 DNA reads TGTGCCAGCAGCGCTGATATAGGGGGGGGTGAAGCTTTCTTT.

V usage is TRBV29-1 and J usage is TRBJ1-1; TRBD1 is a possible D gene (5 bases). The CDR3 runs 11 residues. The germline V gene has CDR1 SQVTM and CDR2 ANQGSEA. Trimming cost V 7 bases and J 10 bases, with 16 bases left between them. The DNA for the CDR3 is TGCAGCGCGCACGACCGGGGGGGAGCTTTCTTT. This gives the protein CSAHDRGGAFF.

The CDR3 DNA follows: TGCGCCAGCAGTTTTCGGGATGGGTACGAGCAGTACTTC. It yields the protein CASSFRDGYEQYF. The V and J genes are TRBV10-2 and TRBJ2-7, with D perhaps matching TRBD2 (5 bases). The CDR3 has 13 residues. CDR1 and CDR2 (germline): WSHSY, SAAADI. V was trimmed by 5 bases and J by 4 bases, leaving 12 bases between them.

J is TRBJ1-5 and V is TRBV9; D is perhaps TRBD1 (6 bases). Germline-derived CDR1 and CDR2 are SGDLS and YYNGEE. The V end lost 4 bases, the J end lost 2 bases, and 13 bases lay between the germline ends. The CDR3 is 15 amino acids. In DNA form, the CDR3 reads TGTGCCAGCAGCCCTAGGGCAGGGGGCAATCAGCCCCAGCATTTT. It yields the protein CASSPRAGGNQPQHF.

CDR3 in amino acids: CASSHERSYNEQFF. CDR3 sequence (DNA): TGTGCCAGCAGCCACGAGCGTAGCTACAATGAGCAGTTCTTC. The chain recombines TRBV14 with TRBJ2-1, with D hard to call. The CDR3 is made up of 14 amino acids. V lost 3 bases, J lost 3 bases, and 9 bases lay in between. Germline CDR1 and CDR2: SGHDN and FVKESK.

The chain couples TRBV7-9 to TRBJ2-7, with 7 positions matching TRBD1. CDR1 and CDR2 (germline): SEHNR, FQNEAQ (reference sequence). There are 19 residues in the CDR3. J lost 3 bases, V lost 6 bases, and 23 bases had no gene match. In DNA, the CDR3 is TGTGCCAGCAGGGGCGTGAGTGGGACAGACACATACCCCCTCTACGAGCAGTACTTC. It encodes CASRGVSGTDTYPLYEQYF.

CDR3 in DNA: TGTGCCAGCAGAGGGGCCCATGAAAAACTGTTTTTT. Its protein is CASRGAHEKLFF. The V and J genes are TRBV27 and TRBJ1-4; perhaps TRBD1 as D (5 bases). Germline V lookup: CDR1 MNHEY, CDR2 SMNVEV (reference sequence). Trimming took off 6 bases at V and 6 bases at J, with 8 bases between the two ends. The CDR3 is 12 amino acids.

The rearrangement joins TRBV4-3 to TRBJ2-1; 8 bases map to TRBD1. V trimming: 0 bases; J trimming: 3 bases; junction bases outside the gene matches: 7. Germline values: CDR1 LGHNA, CDR2 YSLEER. The CDR3 runs to 17 residues. CDR3 amino acids: CASSQDRAGGLYNEQFF. Here the CDR3 DNA reads TGCGCCAGCAGCCAAGATCGGGCAGGGGGCCTCTACAATGAGCAGTTCTTC.

This chain uses TRBV7-3 with TRBJ2-2; unclear D gene. V lost 1 base and J 9 bases, leaving 9 bases between the germline ends. Germline V gives CDR1 SGHTA, CDR2 FQGTGA. CDR3 length equals 13 residues. The DNA for the CDR3 is TGTGCCAGCAGCTTAAGCCCCGGTCGGGAGCTGTTTTTT. Encoded protein: CASSLSPGRELFF.

The chain links TRBV7-9 to TRBJ2-5, with no clear D. The assigned J gene may be wrong: the sequence end matches TRBJ2-7 better. The length of the CDR3 is 19 residues. Germline lookup yields CDR1 SEHNR and CDR2 FQNEAQ (reference sequence). CDR3 sequence (DNA): TGTGCCAGCAGCTTCCCTAGGGCTGATGACGTTCTCCCCGACTACGAGCAGTACTTC. Amino acid sequence: CASSFPRADDVLPDYEQYF.

The chain is built from TRBV18 and TRBJ2-3, with 12 bases identical to TRBD2. Germline lookup yields CDR1 KGHSH and CDR2 LQKENI. The CDR3 contains 18 residues. The ends lost 3 bases at V and 0 bases at J; junction bases unmatched: 7. The CDR3, as DNA: TGTGCCAGCTCACCCTCAGCAGGGACTAGCGGGAGCACAGATACGCAGTATTTT. It encodes CASSPSAGTSGSTDTQYF.

The V and J genes are TRBV12-5 and TRBJ1-2, with a possible D match to TRBD1 (5 bases). Germline-derived CDR1 and CDR2 are LGHNT and FRNRAP. The CDR3 is 11 residues long. V gave up 6 bases and J gave up 14 bases, with 16 bases separating them. The CDR3 DNA reads TGTGCTAGTGGGCCTGACAGAGCGTGGACCTTC. Translated: CASGPDRAWTF.

The J gene is TRBJ1-1, the V gene TRBV27; TRBD1 agrees at 9 bases. The J segment lost 1 base and the V segment lost 11 bases, leaving 5 bases of the junction unmatched. Germline V gives CDR1 MNHEY, CDR2 SMNVEV (reference sequence). The CDR3 sequence is 13 residues long. The CDR3 loop is CAAGQGPNTEAFF. The CDR3 region has the DNA TGTGCCGCAGGACAGGGGCCGAACACTGAAGCTTTCTTT.

The rearrangement joins TRBV6-5 to TRBJ1-2; maybe TRBD1 (5 bases). V was pared by 2 bases and J by 6 bases, with 7 bases between. The CDR3 loop spans 12 amino acids. Germline V gene sequence: CDR1 MNHEY, CDR2 SVGAGI. The CDR3 region has the DNA TGTGCCAGCAGTTACGGCAGGGATGGCTACACCTTC. It translates to CASSYGRDGYTF.

The rearrangement joins TRBV4-1 to TRBJ2-3; D gene uncertain. The ends were cut back, 4 bases at V and 1 base at J, with 15 bases in the middle. There are 16 residues in the CDR3. From germline, CDR1 is MGHRA and CDR2 YSYEKL. DNA for the CDR3: TGCGCCAGCAGCCGTATCACCTTAACGGGCACAGATACGCAGTATTTT. Amino acid sequence: CASSRITLTGTDTQYF.

The rearrangement links TRBV6-5 to TRBJ2-3, with 7 bases lining up with TRBD2. CDR3 length: 13 amino acids. Trimming took 8 bases from V and 4 from J; bases not matched to a gene: 6. The germline V gene has CDR1 MNHEY and CDR2 SVGAGI. CDR3 nucleotides: TGTGCCAGCGGGGGAGGGTATCCAGATACGCAGTATTTT. Translated: CASGGGYPDTQYF.

The chain has TRBV7-9 and TRBJ2-1; 7 nucleotides align to TRBD2. V shed 5 bases, J shed 9 bases, and the junction held 7 bases outside the gene matches. This CDR3 region has 13 residues. Germline V CDR1 and CDR2: SEHNR, FQNEAQ (reference sequence). DNA of the CDR3: TGTGCCAGCAGCAGGGCGGGAGAGGGTGAGCAGTTCTTC. Its protein is CASSRAGEGEQFF.

The genes are TRBV6-5 and TRBJ2-7; D is uncertain. The CDR3 is made up of 13 amino acids. Germline CDR1 is MNHEY and CDR2 is SVGAGI. V was shortened by 6 bases and J by 2 bases, with 11 bases between the two germline ends. CDR3 sequence: CASSSNHPYEQYF. CDR3 nucleotide sequence: TGTGCCAGCAGCTCTAACCATCCCTACGAGCAGTACTTC.

The chain joins TRBV15 to TRBJ2-1; 7 bases match TRBD2. Germline V gene data show CDR1 as LNHNV and CDR2 as YYDKDF (reference sequence). The CDR3 is 13 amino acids. Trimming took 8 bases from V and 8 from J; bases not matched to a gene: 9. For the CDR3, the DNA is TGTGCCACCGAGGGCGGGAGTATGGATGAGCAGTTCTTC. Its translation: CATEGGSMDEQFF.

This clone was counted once. This sequence joins TRBV28 and TRBJ2-2, with D possibly matching TRBD2 (5 bases). V was clipped by 4 bases and J by 5 bases, with 8 bases between them. This CDR3 comprises 13 residues. Germline values: CDR1 MDHEN, CDR2 SYDVKM. CDR3 amino acids: CASSSLGTGELFF. For the CDR3, the DNA is TGTGCCAGCAGTTCACTAGGAACCGGGGAGCTGTTTTTT.

On this clone: Its ends do not fully match the called genes, so a read error is possible. Here the CDR3 reads CASREGPSGRETQYF. In nucleotides, the CDR3 is TGTGCCAGCAGGGAAGGACCTAGCGGGAGGGAGACCCAGTACTTC. The V gene is TRBV6-1, the J gene TRBJ2-5, with 11 bases that match TRBD2. The germline V gene encodes CDR1 MNHNS and CDR2 SASEGT. The CDR3 sequence is 15 residues long.

The chain uses TRBV10-3 and TRBJ1-1; D is possibly TRBD1 (5 bases). The germline CDR1 and CDR2 sequences are ENHRY and SYGVKD. The V end lost 6 bases, the J end lost 6 bases, and 14 bases lay between the germline ends. CDR3 length: 13 amino acids. CDR3 protein: CAIRDGGISEAFF. Here the CDR3 DNA reads TGTGCCATCAGGGACGGGGGTATCTCTGAAGCTTTCTTT.

CDR3 in amino acids: CAISESGLAAREKLFF. CDR3 DNA sequence: TGTGCCATCAGTGAGTCGGGCTTGGCAGCAAGGGAAAAACTGTTTTTT. The rearrangement joins TRBV10-3 to TRBJ1-4, with D hard to call. Between the trimmed V and J ends, which lost 0 bases and 8 bases, there was a span of 16 bases. The CDR3 extends over 16 amino acids. Germline V gene sequence: CDR1 ENHRY, CDR2 SYGVKD.

The J gene is TRBJ1-2, the V gene TRBV2; 8 nucleotides align to TRBD1. V shed 5 bases and J 6 bases; nucleotides not matched to a gene: 11. Germline CDR1 and CDR2: SNHLY and FYNNEI. There are 15 residues in the CDR3. This CDR3 reads CASSSHRGLPDGYTF. The CDR3 nucleotides read TGTGCCAGCAGTAGCCACAGGGGGTTGCCGGATGGCTACACCTTC.